Sequencing of this T cell receptor beta chain was carried out in a study of blood T cell repertoires in COVID-19. The wider study: T cells, B-cell-depleted T cells, or PBMCs supplied cDNA or gDNA.

This clone was seen a single time. CDR3 length: 17 residues. The V gene end was trimmed by 5 bases and the J gene end by 2 bases; junction bases not matched to a gene: 12. Germline V CDR1 and CDR2: LNHDA, SQIVND (reference sequence). Methods used by the authors: Amplification with reference gene primers provided the estimates of nucleated cell counts. Clones were read by immunoSEQ multiplex PCR, and TCRdb kept only the in-frame ones, dropping some. V and J calls plus clone size are reproduced from that table; the DNA served to infer D and trimming. Of roughly 100,000 clones listed, around nine tenths are singletons.

This clonotype originated in a woman aged 45 to 65 in a cohort sampled during active COVID-19. V gene TRBV19 combines with J gene TRBJ2-3; 8 bases match TRBD2. The sample was peripheral blood. DNA for the CDR3: TGTGCCAGTAGTTCGACGTTAGCGGGGTGGTTCACAGATACGCAGTATTTT. This translates into CASSSTLAGWFTDTQYF.